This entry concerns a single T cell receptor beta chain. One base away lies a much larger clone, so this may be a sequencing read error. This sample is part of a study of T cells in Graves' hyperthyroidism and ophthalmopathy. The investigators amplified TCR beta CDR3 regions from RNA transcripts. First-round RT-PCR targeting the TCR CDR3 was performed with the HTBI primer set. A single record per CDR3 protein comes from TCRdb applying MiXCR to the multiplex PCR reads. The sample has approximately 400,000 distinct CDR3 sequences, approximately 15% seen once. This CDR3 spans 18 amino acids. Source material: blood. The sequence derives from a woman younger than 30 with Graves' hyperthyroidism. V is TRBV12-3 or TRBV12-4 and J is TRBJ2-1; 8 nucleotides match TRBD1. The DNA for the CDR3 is TGTGCCAGCAGTTTATGGCAGGGGGCGACGAGCTCCTACGATGAGCAGTTCTTC. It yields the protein CASSLWQGATSSYDEQFF.